This T cell receptor beta chain came from a study of blood T cell repertoires in COVID-19 (dated by TCRdb to 2019 to 2021). Regarding the research as a whole: Collaborator samples came from the United States, Italy and Spain and covered acute and convalescent phases of COVID-19. The prospective study material was composed of cDNA or gDNA derived from T cells, B-cell-depleted T cells, or PBMCs. The dataset comprised deeply sampled blood TCRbeta repertoires from subjects exposed to, actively infected with, or recovered from COVID-19. The repertoires were made available in a free public database intended to serve as a resource for research on the immune response to SARS-CoV-2. Samples were obtained from the ongoing ImmuneRACE study (first 160 participants) and from about 1,300 subjects provided by 6 global collaborators. A de-identified subject ID, COVID-19 status, age in years and sex were almost always included in the sample metadata. HLA class I and class II types, where available, came from metadata supplied by the sample provider rather than from assay-based typing. What the study reported, not specific to this receptor: How much clinical and demographic metadata was included differed by source and by participant, and the metadata was provided uncurated.

CDR1 and CDR2 (KGHSH, LQKENI) derive from the germline V gene. V is trimmed back by 3 bases and J by 1 base, and the junction contains 4 bases that no gene match accounts for. The CDR3 spans 15 residues, from the cysteine through the phenylalanine. The kept DNA is CDR3 alone, 45 bases in frame from the first base. Enrolling through a virtual design, the prospective study's participants ranged in age from roughly 18 to 100 years and lived across 24 United States geographic areas. In the prospective study, cohorts were assigned on the basis of participant-reported clinical history obtained from a screening survey and a study questionnaire. Recovered participants in ImmuneRACE Cohort 3 were defined as having two consecutive negative NP/OP PCR tests, clearance from a healthcare professional, or resolution of symptoms. In the prospective study, whole blood, serum and a nasopharyngeal or oropharyngeal swab were collected from each participant by mobile phlebotomists. Participants in the prospective study had the option to provide additional blood draws and questionnaires over a 2-month period. Before DNA extraction, blood samples from the prospective study were shipped at room temperature or frozen.

This clone is a singleton in its sample. Its antigen is unknown. No much larger clone is present one base from it, and per-base qualities are unavailable. TCRbeta CDR3 regions were amplified from genomic DNA by means of the immunoSEQ Assay, a bias-controlled multiplex PCR. Per the original workflow: Nucleated cell counts per sample were estimated from amplification of reference gene primers within the assay. To quantify the absolute abundance of each unique TCRbeta CDR3 rearrangement, sequence reads were collapsed and filtered. For each sample, productive Simpson clonality was calculated by taking the square root of Simpson's diversity index across productive rearrangements. Here the immuneACCESS table is served through TCRdb, limited to in-frame sequences with V and J called. Missing clones are a known gap in these copies; in checked studies unresolved V genes cover under half, and the rest lacks a known reason. V, J and clone size were drawn from that table, and D and trimming were deduced from the DNA. The sample data list over 200,000 clones, and 70% to 90% of these were observed just once. Approximately 10% of the sample is in the top ten clones.

Sample: PBMCs or T cells enriched from blood (not recorded which). The clonotype comes from a man in his thirties or forties who had recovered from COVID-19. The chain couples TRBV18 to TRBJ2-7; TRBD2 fits 9 bases in the junction. This receptor carries the CDR3 CASSPRLAASYEQYF. The DNA sequence is as follows: TGTGCCAGCTCACCCAGACTAGCGGCTTCCTACGAGCAGTACTTC.